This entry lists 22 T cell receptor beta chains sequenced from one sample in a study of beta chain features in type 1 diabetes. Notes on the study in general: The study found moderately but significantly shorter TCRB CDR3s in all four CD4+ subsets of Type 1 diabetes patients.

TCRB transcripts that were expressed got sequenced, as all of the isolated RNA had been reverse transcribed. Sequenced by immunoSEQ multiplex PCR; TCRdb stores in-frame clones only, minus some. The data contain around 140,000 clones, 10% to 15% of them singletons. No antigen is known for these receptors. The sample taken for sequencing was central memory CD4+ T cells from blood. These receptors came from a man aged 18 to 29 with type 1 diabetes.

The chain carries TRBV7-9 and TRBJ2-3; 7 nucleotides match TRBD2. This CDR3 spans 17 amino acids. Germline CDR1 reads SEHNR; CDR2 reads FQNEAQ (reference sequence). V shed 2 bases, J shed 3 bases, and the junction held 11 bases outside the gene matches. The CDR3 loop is CASSLMLGGGRTDTQYF. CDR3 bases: TGTGCCAGCAGCTTAATGTTGGGCGGGGGAAGGACAGATACGCAGTATTTT.

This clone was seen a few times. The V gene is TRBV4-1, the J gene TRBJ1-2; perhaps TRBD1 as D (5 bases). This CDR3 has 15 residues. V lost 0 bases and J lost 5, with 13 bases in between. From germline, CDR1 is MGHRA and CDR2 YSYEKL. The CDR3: CASSQETVGGYGYTF. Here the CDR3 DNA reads TGCGCCAGCAGCCAAGAAACGGTCGGGGGTTATGGCTACACCTTC.

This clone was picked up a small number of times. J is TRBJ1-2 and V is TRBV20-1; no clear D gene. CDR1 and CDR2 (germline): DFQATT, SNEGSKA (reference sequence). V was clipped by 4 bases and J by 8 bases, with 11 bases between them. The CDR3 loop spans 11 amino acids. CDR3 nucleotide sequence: TGCAGTGCTACTGACATCGGAGGCTACACCTTC. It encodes CSATDIGGYTF.

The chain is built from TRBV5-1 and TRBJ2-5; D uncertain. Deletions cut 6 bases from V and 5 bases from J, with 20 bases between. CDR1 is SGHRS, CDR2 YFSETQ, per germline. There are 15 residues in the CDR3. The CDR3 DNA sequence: TGCGCCAGCACTATGTGGACCAATGGGAAGGAGACCCAGTACTTC. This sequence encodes CASTMWTNGKETQYF.

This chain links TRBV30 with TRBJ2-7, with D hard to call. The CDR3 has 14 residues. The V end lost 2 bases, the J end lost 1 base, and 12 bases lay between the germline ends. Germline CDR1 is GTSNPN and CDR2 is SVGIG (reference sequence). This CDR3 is CAWSPLRDSYEQYF. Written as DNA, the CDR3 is TGTGCCTGGAGTCCACTAAGGGATTCCTACGAGCAGTACTTC.

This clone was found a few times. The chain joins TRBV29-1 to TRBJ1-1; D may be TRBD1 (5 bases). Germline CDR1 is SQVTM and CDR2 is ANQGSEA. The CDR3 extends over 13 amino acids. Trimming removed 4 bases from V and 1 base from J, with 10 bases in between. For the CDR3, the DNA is TGCAGCGTTGGATTCGGGGCGAACACTGAAGCTTTCTTT. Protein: CSVGFGANTEAFF.

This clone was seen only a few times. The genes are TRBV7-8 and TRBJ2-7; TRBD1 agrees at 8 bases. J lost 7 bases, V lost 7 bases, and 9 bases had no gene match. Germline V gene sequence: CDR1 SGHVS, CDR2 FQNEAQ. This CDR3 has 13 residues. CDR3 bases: TGTGCCAGCAATACAGGGACAGGTGAAGAGCAGTACTTC. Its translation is CASNTGTGEEQYF.

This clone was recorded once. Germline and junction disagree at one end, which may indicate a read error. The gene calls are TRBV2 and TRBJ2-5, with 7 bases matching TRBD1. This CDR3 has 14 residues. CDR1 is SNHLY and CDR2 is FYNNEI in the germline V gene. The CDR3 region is CASSADRVQATQYF. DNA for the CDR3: TGTGCCAGCAGCGCAGACAGGGTCCAAGCGACCCAGTACTTC. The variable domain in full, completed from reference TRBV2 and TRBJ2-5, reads EPEVTQTPSHQVTQMGQEVILRCVPISNHLYFYWYRQILGQKVEFLVSFYNNEISEKSEIFDDQFSVERPDGSNFTLKIRSTKLEDSAMYFCASSADRVQATQYFGPGTRLLVL.

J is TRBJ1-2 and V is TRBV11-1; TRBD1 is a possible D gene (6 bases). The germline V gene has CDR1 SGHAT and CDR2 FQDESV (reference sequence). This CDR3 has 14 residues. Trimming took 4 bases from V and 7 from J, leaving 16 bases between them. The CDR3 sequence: CASSSQGWASGYTF. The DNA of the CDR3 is TGTGCCAGCAGCTCCCAGGGGTGGGCCTCTGGCTACACCTTC. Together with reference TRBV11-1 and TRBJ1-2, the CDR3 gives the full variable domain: EAEVAQSPRYKITEKSQAVAFWCDPISGHATLYWYRQILGQGPELLVQFQDESVVDDSQLPKDRFSAERLKGVDSTLKIQPAELGDSAMYLCASSSQGWASGYTFGSGTRLTVV.

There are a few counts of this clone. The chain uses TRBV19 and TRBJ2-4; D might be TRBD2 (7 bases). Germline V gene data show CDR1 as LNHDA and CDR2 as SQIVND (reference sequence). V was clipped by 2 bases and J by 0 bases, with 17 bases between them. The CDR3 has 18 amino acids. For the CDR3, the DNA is TGTGCCAGTAGTATATCCCCAAGGGGGGGACTAGCCAAAAACATTCAGTACTTC. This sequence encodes CASSISPRGGLAKNIQYF.

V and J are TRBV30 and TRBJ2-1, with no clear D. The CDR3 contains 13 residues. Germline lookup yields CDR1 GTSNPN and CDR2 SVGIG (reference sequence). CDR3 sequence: CAWDVRRASEQFF. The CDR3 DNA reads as TGTGCATGGGATGTCAGGAGAGCGAGTGAGCAGTTCTTC.

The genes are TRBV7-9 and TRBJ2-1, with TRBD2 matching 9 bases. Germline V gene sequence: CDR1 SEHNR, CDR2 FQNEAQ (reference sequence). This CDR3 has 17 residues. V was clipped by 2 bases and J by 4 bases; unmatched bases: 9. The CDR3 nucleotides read TGTGCCAGCAGCTTATCGTTGACTAGCGGACTTTACAATGAGCAGTTCTTC. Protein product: CASSLSLTSGLYNEQFF.

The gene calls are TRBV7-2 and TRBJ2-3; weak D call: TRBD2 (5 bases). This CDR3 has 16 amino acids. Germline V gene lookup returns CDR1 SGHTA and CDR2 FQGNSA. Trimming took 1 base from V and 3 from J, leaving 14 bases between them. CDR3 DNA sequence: TGTGCCAGCAGCTTAGGCGGGCCAGGTCAGACAGATACGCAGTATTTT. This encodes CASSLGGPGQTDTQYF. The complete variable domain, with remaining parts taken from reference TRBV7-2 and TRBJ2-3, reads GAGVSQSPSNKVTEKGKDVELRCDPISGHTALYWYRQSLGQGLEFLIYFQGNSAPDKSGLPSDRFSAERTGGSVSTLTIQRTQQEDSAVYLCASSLGGPGQTDTQYFGPGTRLTVL.

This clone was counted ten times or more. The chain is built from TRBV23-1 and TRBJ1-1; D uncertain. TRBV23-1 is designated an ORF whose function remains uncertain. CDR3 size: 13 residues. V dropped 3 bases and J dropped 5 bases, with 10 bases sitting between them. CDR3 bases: TGCGCCAGCAGTCAGAGGGCTTGGACTGAAGCTTTCTTT. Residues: CASSQRAWTEAFF.

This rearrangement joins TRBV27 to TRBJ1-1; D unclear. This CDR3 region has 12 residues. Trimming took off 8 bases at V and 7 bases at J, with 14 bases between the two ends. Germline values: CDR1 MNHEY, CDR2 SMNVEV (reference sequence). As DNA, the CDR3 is TGTGCCAGCTGCAGTAGTGGAGGTGAAGCTTTCTTT. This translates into CASCSSGGEAFF.

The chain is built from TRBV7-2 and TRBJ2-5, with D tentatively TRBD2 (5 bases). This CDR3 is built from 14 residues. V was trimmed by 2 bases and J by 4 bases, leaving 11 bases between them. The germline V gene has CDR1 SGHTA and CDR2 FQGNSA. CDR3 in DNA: TGTGCCAGCAGCTTATCGGGATTGTCAGAGACCCAGTACTTC. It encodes CASSLSGLSETQYF.

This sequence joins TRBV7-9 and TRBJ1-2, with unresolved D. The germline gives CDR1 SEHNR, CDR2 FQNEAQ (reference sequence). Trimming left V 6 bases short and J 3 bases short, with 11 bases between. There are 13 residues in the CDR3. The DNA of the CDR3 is TGTGCCAGCAGTCCCTCTGGTGACTATGGCTACACCTTC. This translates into CASSPSGDYGYTF.

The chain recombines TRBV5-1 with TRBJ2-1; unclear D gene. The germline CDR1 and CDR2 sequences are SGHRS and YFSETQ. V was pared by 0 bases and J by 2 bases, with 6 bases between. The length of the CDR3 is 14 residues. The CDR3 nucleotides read TGCGCCAGCAGCTTGGCTGGTCCCTACAATGAGCAGTTCTTC. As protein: CASSLAGPYNEQFF.

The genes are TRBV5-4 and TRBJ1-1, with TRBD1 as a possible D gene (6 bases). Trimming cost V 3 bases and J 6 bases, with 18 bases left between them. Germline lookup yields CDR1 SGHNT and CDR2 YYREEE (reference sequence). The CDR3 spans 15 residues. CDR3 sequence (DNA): TGTGCCAGCAGCTCTAATACAGGGAGGGTGGCTGAAGCTTTCTTT. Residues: CASSSNTGRVAEAFF. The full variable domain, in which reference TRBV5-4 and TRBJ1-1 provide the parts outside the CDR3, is ETGVTQSPTHLIKTRGQQVTLRCSSQSGHNTVSWYQQALGQGPQFIFQYYREEENGRGNFPPRFSGLQFPNYSSELNVNALELDDSALYLCASSSNTGRVAEAFFGQGTRLTVV.

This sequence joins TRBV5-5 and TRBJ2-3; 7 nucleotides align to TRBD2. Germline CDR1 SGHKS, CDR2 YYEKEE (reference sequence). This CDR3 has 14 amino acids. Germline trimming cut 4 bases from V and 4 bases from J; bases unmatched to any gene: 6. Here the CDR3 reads CASSLGLVADTQYF. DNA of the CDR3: TGTGCCAGCAGCCTAGGACTAGTCGCAGATACGCAGTATTTT.

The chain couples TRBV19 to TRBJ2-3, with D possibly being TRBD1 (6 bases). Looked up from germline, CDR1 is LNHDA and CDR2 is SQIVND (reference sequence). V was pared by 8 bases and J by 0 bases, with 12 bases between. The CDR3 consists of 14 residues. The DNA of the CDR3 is TGTGCCAGTGCAGGGGCATCTAGCACAGATACGCAGTATTTT. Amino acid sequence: CASAGASSTDTQYF.

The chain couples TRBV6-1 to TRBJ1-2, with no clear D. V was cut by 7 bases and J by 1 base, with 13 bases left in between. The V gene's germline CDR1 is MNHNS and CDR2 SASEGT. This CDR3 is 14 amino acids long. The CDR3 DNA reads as TGTGCCAGCAAGGAGGAAGGGTATAACTATGGCTACACCTTC. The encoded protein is CASKEEGYNYGYTF.